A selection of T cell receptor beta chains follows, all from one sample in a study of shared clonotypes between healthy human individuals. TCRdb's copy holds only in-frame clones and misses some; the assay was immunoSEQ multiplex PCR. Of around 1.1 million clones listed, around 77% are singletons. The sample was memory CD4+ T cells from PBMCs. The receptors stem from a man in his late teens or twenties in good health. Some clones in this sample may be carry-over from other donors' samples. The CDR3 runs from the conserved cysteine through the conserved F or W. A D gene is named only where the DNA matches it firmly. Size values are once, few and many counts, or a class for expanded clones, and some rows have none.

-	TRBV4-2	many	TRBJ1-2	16	CASSQVGTLIDYGYTF	TGTGCCAGCAGCCAAGTTGGAACTCTGATCGACTATGGCTACACCTTC
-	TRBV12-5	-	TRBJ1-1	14	CASALYGGNTEAFF	TGTGCTAGTGCCCTTTACGGGGGGAACACTGAAGCTTTCTTT
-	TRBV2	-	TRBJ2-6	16	CASSETQVAGANVLTF	TGTGCCAGCAGTGAAACCCAGGTGGCTGGGGCCAACGTCCTGACTTTC
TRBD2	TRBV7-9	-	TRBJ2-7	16	CASSLASPSGSYEQYF	TGTGCCAGCAGCTTAGCGTCCCCTAGCGGGAGTTACGAGCAGTACTTC
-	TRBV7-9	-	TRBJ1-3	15	CASAPPFRSGNTIYF	TGTGCCAGCGCTCCCCCTTTTCGCTCTGGAAACACCATATATTTT
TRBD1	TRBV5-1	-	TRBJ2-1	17	CASSKNGQGNHYNEQFF	TGCGCCAGCAGCAAGAATGGACAGGGGAATCACTACAATGAGCAGTTCTTC
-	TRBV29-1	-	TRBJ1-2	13	CSVSKGRLYGYTF	TGCAGCGTTTCTAAGGGCAGACTCTATGGCTACACCTTC
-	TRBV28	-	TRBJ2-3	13	CASSQGGRDTQYF	TGTGCCAGCAGTCAGGGGGGCAGGGATACGCAGTATTTT
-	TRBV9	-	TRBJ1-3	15	CASSVAGAAGNTIYF	TGTGCCAGCAGCGTAGCTGGGGCAGCTGGAAACACCATATATTTT
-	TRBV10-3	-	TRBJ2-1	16	CAISELGGLVYNEQFF	TGTGCCATCAGTGAGCTTGGGGGACTCGTCTACAATGAGCAGTTCTTC
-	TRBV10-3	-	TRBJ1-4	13	CAIPSCRHEKLFF	TGTGCCATCCCCTCATGTCGGCATGAAAAACTGTTCTTT
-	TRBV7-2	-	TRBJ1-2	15	CASSITIKTAYGYTF	TGTGCCAGCAGCATAACCATCAAGACGGCCTATGGCTACACCTTC
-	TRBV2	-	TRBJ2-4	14	CASSESGRLNIQYF	TGTGCCAGCAGTGAATCGGGGAGATTAAACATTCAGTACTTC
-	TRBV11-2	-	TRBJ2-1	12	CASSLIYNEQFF	TGTGCCAGCAGCCTAATTTACAATGAGCAGTTCTTC
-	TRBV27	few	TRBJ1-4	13	CASSLGAGEKLFF	TGTGCCAGCAGTTTAGGGGCAGGTGAAAAACTGTTTTTT
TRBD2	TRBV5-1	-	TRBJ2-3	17	CASSTGLAGGGTDTQYF	TGCGCCAGCAGCACCGGACTAGCGGGAGGCGGTACAGATACGCAGTATTTT
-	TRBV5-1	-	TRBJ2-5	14	CASSLDEGRETQYF	TGCGCCAGCAGCTTGGACGAGGGCCGAGAGACCCAGTACTTC
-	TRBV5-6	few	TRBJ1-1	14	CASSFSDRNTEAFF	TGTGCCAGCAGCTTTTCAGACAGGAACACTGAAGCTTTCTTT
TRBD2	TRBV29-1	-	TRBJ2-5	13	CSVGLAGGQTQYF	TGCAGCGTTGGCCTAGCGGGAGGACAGACCCAGTACTTC
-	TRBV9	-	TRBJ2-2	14	CASSVFGVAGELFF	TGTGCCAGCAGCGTGTTTGGGGTCGCCGGGGAGCTGTTTTTT
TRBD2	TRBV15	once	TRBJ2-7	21	CAKTILLAFKCGRTFNYEQYF	TGTGCCAAAACAATACTACTAGCGTTTAAATGTGGGAGGACTTTCAACTACGAGCAGTACTTC
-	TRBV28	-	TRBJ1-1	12	CASHRGTTEAFF	TGTGCCAGCCATCGGGGGACCACTGAAGCTTTCTTT
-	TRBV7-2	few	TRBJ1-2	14	CASSPPTGSWGYTF	TGTGCCAGCAGCCCGCCCACAGGCTCTTGGGGCTACACCTTC
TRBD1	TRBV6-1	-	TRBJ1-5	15	CASSLRQGLEQPQHF	TGTGCCAGCAGTCTCCGACAGGGTTTAGAACAGCCCCAGCATTTT
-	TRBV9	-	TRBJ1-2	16	CASSVTHGPLNYGYTF	TGTGCCAGCAGCGTCACCCATGGGCCTTTAAACTATGGCTACACCTTC
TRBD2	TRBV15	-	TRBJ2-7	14	CATSRGLAGGEQYF	TGTGCCACCAGCAGAGGTTTGGCGGGAGGCGAGCAGTACTTC
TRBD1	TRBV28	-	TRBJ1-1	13	CASSLTGSRPGVF	TGTGCCAGCAGTTTGACAGGGTCCCGGCCGGGTGTCTTT
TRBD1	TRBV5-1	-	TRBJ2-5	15	CASSLGGTAQETQYF	TGCGCCAGCAGCTTGGGGGGGACAGCCCAAGAGACCCAGTACTTC
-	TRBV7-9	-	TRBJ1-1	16	CASSIRAPAVGTEAFF	TGTGCCAGCAGCATCCGGGCCCCTGCTGTAGGCACTGAAGCTTTCTTT
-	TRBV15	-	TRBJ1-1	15	CATSRDPRGGTEAFF	TGTGCCACCAGCAGAGATCCAAGAGGCGGCACTGAAGCTTTCTTT
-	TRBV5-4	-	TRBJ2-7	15	CASSAGRTGYYEQYF	TGTGCCAGCAGCGCCGGTCGAACAGGGTATTACGAGCAGTACTTC
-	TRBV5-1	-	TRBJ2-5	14	CASSLERVGETQYF	TGCGCCAGCAGCTTAGAAAGGGTCGGAGAGACCCAGTACTTC
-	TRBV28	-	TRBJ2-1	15	CASSFVQTGYNEQFF	TGTGCCAGCAGTTTCGTGCAGACAGGCTACAATGAGCAGTTCTTC
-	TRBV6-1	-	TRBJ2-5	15	CAISDRQRYQETQYF	TGTGCCATCAGTGATAGGCAGAGATACCAAGAGACCCAGTACTTC
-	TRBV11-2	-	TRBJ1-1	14	CASSLRRGSNEAFF	TGTGCCAGCAGCTTAAGGAGGGGGTCGAATGAAGCTTTCTTT
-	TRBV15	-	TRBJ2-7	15	CATSRVPALTYEQYF	TGTGCCACCAGCAGAGTCCCAGCGTTAACCTACGAGCAGTACTTC
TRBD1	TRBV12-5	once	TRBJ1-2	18	CASGLVPIRDRGNYGYTF	TGTGCTAGTGGTTTGGTACCCATTCGGGACAGGGGTAACTATGGCTACACCTTC
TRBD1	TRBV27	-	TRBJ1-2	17	CASSSQPQGRTNYGYTF	TGTGCCAGCAGTTCCCAACCACAGGGGAGGACTAACTATGGCTACACCTTC
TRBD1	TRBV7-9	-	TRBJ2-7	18	CASSYRKGRGPKVGEQYF	TGTGCCAGCAGCTACCGAAAGGGCAGGGGGCCGAAAGTAGGCGAGCAGTACTTC
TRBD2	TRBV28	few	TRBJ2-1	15	CASSSQTSADNEQFF	TGTGCCAGCAGTTCCCAGACTAGCGCCGACAATGAGCAGTTCTTC
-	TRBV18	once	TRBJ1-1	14	CASSPSGTNTEAFF	TGTGCCAGCTCACCTTCAGGAACGAACACTGAAGCTTTCTTT
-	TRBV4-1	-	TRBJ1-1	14	CASSQRGGNTEAFF	TGCGCCAGCAGCCAAAGGGGAGGCAACACTGAAGCTTTCTTT
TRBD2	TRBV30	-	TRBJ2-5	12	CAWTGGRETQYF	TGTGCCTGGACCGGGGGGAGGGAGACCCAGTACTTC